This record looks at one T cell receptor beta chain sequence and its context. The CDR3 is made up of 15 amino acids. Germline CDR1 is MNHEY and CDR2 is SVGAGI. Trimming at V came to 6 bases and at J to 3 bases, leaving 7 bases not matched to a gene. This sample was taken from a study of cytomegalovirus exposure and HLA in healthy donors. The PCR used 60 Vbeta and 13 Jbeta primers. Assay used: immunoSEQ multiplex PCR; TCRdb lists only in-frame clones, some missing. The repertoire holds roughly 170,000 clones, with 75% to 85% as singletons. Sequencing input: PBMCs. V and J are TRBV6-5 and TRBJ1-5; 8 bases are shared with TRBD1. The origin of this receptor is a man aged 25-45 years in good health and CMV-seropositive. The CDR3 sequence is CASRSDRALNQPQHF. The CDR3 DNA reads as TGTGCCAGCAGATCGGACAGGGCCCTCAATCAGCCCCAGCATTTT.